The subject of this entry is one T cell receptor (beta chain). The data were obtained in a study of blood T cell repertoires in COVID-19. On the study more broadly: T cells, B-cell-depleted T cells, or PBMCs supplied cDNA or gDNA.

The V and J ends lost 2 bases and 5 bases respectively, with 9 bases between them. This CDR3 is 13 amino acids long. Looked up from germline, CDR1 is GTSNPN and CDR2 is SVGIG (reference sequence). The data were produced by immunoSEQ multiplex PCR, yet TCRdb's version contains in-frame clones alone and is incomplete. This sample yields some 260,000 clones, of which roughly 85% are seen a single time; 3% belongs to the top ten. The V and J genes are TRBV30 and TRBJ1-4; tentative D call: TRBD1 (5 bases). The sequence was obtained from a man aged 18 to 29 with active or convalescent COVID-19. Material for sequencing was peripheral blood. CDR3 sequence: CAWSNRQNEKLFF. The CDR3 coding sequence is TGTGCCTGGAGTAACAGACAGAATGAAAAACTGTTTTTT.